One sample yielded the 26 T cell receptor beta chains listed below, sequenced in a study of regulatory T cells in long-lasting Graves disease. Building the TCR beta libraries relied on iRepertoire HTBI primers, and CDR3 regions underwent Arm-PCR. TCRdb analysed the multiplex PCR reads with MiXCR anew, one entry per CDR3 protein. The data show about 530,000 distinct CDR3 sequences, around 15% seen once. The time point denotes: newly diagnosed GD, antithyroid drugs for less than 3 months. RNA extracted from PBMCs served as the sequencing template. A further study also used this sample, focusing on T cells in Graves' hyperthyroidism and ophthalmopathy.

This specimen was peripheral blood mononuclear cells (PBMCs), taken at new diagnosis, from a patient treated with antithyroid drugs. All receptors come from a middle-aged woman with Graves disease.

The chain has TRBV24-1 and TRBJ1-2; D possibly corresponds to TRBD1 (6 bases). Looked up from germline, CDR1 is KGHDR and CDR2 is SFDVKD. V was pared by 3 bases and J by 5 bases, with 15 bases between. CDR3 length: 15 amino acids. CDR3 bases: TGTGCCACCAGTGATCCTCTAGAGGACAGATATGGCTACACCTTC. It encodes CATSDPLEDRYGYTF.

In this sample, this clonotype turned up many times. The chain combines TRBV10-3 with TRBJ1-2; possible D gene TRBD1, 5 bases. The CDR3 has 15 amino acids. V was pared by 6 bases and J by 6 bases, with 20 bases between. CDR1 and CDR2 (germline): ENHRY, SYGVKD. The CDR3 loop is CAIRSSGVRGDGYTF. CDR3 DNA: TGTGCCATCAGATCGAGTGGTGTCCGAGGGGATGGCTACACCTTC.

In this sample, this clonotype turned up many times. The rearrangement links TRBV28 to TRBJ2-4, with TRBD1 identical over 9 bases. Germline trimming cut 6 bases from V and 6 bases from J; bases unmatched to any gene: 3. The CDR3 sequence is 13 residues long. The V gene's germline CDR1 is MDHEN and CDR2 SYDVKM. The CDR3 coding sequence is TGTGCCAGCAGCCCGGGACAGGGAAACATTCAGTACTTC. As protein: CASSPGQGNIQYF. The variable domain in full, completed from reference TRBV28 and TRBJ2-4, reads DVKVTQSSRYLVKRTGEKVFLECVQDMDHENMFWYRQDPGLGLRLIYFSYDVKMKEKGDIPEGYSVSREKKERFSLILESASTNQTSMYLCASSPGQGNIQYFGAGTRLSVL.

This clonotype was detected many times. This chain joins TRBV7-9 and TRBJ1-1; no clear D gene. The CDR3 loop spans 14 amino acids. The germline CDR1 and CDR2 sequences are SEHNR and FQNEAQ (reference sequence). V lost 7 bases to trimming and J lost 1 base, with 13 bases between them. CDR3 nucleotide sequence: TGTGCCAGCACCCTGCACGGCCCGAACACTGAAGCTTTCTTT. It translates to CASTLHGPNTEAFF.

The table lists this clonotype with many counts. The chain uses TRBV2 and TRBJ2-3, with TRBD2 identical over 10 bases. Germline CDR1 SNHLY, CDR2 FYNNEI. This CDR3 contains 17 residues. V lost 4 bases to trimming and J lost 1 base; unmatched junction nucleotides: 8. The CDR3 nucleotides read TGTGCCAGCAGTGCCGTAGCGGGGGGCCTTGGCACAGATACGCAGTATTTT. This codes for CASSAVAGGLGTDTQYF.

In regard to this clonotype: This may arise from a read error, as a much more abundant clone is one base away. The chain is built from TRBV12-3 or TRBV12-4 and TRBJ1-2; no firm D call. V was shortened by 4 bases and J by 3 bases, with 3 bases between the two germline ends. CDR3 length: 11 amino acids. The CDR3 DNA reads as TGTGCCAGCAGTTACTACTATGGCTACACCTTC. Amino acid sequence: CASSYYYGYTF.

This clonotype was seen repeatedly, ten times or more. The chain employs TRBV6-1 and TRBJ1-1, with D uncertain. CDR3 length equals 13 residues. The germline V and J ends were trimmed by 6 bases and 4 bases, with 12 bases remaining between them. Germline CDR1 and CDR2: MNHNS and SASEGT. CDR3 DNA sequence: TGTGCCAGCAGGCCTGCCGGAGGCACTGAAGCTTTCTTT. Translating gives CASRPAGGTEAFF.

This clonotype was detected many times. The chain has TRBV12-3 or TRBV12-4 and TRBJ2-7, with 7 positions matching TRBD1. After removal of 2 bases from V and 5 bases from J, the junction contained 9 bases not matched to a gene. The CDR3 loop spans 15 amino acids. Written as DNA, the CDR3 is TGTGCCAGCAGTTTAACGGCAGGGGGTATGGACGAGCAGTACTTC. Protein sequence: CASSLTAGGMDEQYF.

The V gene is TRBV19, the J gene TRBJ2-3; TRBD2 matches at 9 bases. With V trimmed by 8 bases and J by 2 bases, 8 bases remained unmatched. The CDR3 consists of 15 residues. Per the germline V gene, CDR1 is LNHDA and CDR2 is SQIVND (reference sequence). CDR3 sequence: CASRSGRQITDTQYF. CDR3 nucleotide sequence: TGTGCCAGTCGGAGCGGGAGGCAGATCACAGATACGCAGTATTTT.

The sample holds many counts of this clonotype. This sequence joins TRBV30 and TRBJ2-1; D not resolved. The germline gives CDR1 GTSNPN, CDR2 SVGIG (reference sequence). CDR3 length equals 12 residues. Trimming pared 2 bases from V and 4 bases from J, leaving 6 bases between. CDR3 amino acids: CAWSHPYNEQFF. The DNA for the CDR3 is TGTGCCTGGAGTCACCCTTACAATGAGCAGTTCTTC.

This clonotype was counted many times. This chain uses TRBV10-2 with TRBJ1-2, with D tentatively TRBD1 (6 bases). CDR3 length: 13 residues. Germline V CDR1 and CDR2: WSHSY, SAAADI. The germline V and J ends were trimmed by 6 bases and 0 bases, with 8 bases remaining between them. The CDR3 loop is CASRGHPNYGYTF. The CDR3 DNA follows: TGCGCCAGCAGGGGACATCCTAACTATGGCTACACCTTC.

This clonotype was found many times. CDR3 nucleotide sequence: TGCAGTGCTAACCGCCGACAGGGGGTATTTGACTACGAGCAGTACTTC. Translation: CSANRRQGVFDYEQYF. The V and J genes are TRBV20-1 and TRBJ2-7; the match to TRBD1 covers 9 bases. The V and J ends lost 4 bases and 3 bases, in that order; junction bases with no gene match: 13. The germline CDR1 and CDR2 sequences are DFQATT and SNEGSKA (reference sequence). This CDR3 region has 16 residues.

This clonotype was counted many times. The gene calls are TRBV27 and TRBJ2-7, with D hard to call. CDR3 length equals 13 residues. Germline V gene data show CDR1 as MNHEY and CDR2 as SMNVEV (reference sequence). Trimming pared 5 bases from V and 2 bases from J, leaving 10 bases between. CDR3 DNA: TGTGCCAGCAGTCCATGGGCGGCCTACGAGCAGTACTTC. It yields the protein CASSPWAAYEQYF.

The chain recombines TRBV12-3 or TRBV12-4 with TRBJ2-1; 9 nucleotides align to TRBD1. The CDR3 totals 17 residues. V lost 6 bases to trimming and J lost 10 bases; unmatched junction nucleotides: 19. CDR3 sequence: CASSDHLQGALSVEQFF. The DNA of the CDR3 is TGTGCCAGCAGCGATCATCTACAGGGGGCTCTGAGTGTGGAGCAGTTCTTC.

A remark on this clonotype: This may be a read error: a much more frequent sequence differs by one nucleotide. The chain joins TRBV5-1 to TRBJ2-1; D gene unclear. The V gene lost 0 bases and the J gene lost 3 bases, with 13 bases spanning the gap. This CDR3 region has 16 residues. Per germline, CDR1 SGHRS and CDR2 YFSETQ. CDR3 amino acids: CASSLDPPPYYNEQFF. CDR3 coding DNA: TGCGCCAGCAGCTTGGACCCCCCTCCTTACTACAATGAGCAGTTCTTC.

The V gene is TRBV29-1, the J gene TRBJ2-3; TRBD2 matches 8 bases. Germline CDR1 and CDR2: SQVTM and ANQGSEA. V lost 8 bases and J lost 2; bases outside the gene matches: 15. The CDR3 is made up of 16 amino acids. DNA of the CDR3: TGCAGCACAAGGGAGGGGCTAGCGGGTCCCACAGATACGCAGTATTTT. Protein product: CSTREGLAGPTDTQYF.

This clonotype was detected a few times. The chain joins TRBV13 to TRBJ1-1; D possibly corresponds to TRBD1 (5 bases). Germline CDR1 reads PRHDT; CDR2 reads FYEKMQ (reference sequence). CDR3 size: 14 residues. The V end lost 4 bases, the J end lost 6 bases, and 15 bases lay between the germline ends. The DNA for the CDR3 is TGTGCCAGCAGCTGGGGGACGGACGGTTCTGAAGCTTTCTTT. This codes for CASSWGTDGSEAFF.

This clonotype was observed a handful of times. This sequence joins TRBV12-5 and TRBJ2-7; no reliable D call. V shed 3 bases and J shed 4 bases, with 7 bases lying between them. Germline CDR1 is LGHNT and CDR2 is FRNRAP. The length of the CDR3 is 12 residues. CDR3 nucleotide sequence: TGTGCTAGTGGTTTAGAGGTTTACGAGCAGTACTTC. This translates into CASGLEVYEQYF.

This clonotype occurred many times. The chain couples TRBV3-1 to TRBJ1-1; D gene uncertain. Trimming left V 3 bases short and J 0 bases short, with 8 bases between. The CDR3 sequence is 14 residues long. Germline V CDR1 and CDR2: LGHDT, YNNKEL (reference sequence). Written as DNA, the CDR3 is TGTGCCAGCAGCCAGATGTCGGTGAACACTGAAGCTTTCTTT. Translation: CASSQMSVNTEAFF.

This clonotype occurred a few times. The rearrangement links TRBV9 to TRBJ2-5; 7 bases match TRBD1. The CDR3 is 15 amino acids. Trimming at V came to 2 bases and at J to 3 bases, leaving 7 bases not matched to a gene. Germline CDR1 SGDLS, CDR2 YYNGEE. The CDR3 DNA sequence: TGTGCCAGCAGCGTTAGAGGGGGCGCCGAAGAGACCCAGTACTTC. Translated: CASSVRGGAEETQYF.

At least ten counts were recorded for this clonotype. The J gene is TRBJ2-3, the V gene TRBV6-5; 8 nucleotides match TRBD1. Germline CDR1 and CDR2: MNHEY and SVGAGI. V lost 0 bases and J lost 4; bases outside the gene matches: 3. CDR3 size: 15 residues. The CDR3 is CASSYSVTGADTQYF. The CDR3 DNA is TGTGCCAGCAGTTACTCTGTGACAGGGGCAGATACGCAGTATTTT.

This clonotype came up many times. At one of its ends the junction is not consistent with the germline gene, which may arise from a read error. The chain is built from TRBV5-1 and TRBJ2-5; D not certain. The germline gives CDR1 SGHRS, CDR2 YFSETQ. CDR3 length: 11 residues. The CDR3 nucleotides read TGTGCCAGCAGCTTAGCAGAGACCCAGTACTTC. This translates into CASSLAETQYF.

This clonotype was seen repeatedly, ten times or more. The CDR3 here is CASTGDFTDTQYF. In DNA, the CDR3 is TGTGCCAGCACCGGGGACTTTACAGATACGCAGTATTTT. The V and J genes are TRBV2 and TRBJ2-3; possibly TRBD2 for D (6 bases). Deletions cut 7 bases from V and 3 bases from J, with 11 bases between. Germline values: CDR1 SNHLY, CDR2 FYNNEI. The CDR3 is 13 residues long.

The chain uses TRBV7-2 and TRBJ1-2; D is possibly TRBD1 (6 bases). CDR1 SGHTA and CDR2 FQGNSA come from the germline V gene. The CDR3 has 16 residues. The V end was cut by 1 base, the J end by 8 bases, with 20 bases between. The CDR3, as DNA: TGTGCCAGCAGCTTAGGTGGGGGGAGCGGGACACTCGGCTACACCTTC. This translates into CASSLGGGSGTLGYTF.

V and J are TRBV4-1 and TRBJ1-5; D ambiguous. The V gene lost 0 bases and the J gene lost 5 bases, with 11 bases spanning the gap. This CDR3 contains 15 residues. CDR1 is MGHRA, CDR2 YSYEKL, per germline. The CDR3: CASSQDTGTHQPQHF. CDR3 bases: TGCGCCAGCAGCCAAGATACGGGTACCCATCAGCCCCAGCATTTT.

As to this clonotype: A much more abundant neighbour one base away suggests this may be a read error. The chain's CDR3 is CASSYSFGVQTQYF. The CDR3 DNA reads TGTGCCAGCAGTTACTCTTTTGGCGTCCAGACCCAGTACTTC. V is TRBV6-5 and J is TRBJ2-5; no definite D call. Germline lookup yields CDR1 MNHEY and CDR2 SVGAGI. Trimming cost V 0 bases and J 6 bases, with 11 bases left between them. The length of the CDR3 is 14 residues.